The 17 T cell receptor beta chains listed next were all sequenced from one sample in a study of blood T cell repertoires in COVID-19. Profiling relied on immunoSEQ multiplex PCR, and the TCRdb table lists in-frame clones only, not all of them. The sample has 90,000 or so clones; about 87% are singletons. Sequenced: peripheral blood. The origin of the receptors is a human donor in a cohort sampled during active COVID-19.

This clone was found once. The chain recombines TRBV5-1 with TRBJ1-1, with D possibly matching TRBD1 (5 bases). V lost 2 bases and J 5 bases, leaving 16 bases between the germline ends. The germline V gene has CDR1 SGHRS and CDR2 YFSETQ. The length of the CDR3 is 15 residues. CDR3 sequence (DNA): TGCGCCAGCAGCTTTCAGGGTATGCGTGGAACTGAAGCTTTCTTT. As protein: CASSFQGMRGTEAFF. Supplemented by reference TRBV5-1 and TRBJ1-1, the full variable domain reads KAGVTQTPRYLIKTRGQQVTLSCSPISGHRSVSWYQQTPGQGLQFLFEYFSETQRNKGNFPGRFSGRQFSNSRSEMNVSTLELGDSALYLCASSFQGMRGTEAFFGQGTRLTVV.

The V call is TRBV3-1 (or the pseudogene TRBV3-2), the J call TRBJ2-2; TRBD2 matches at 14 bases. After removal of 2 bases from V and 1 base from J, the junction contained 9 bases not matched to a gene. Germline CDR1 LGHDT, CDR2 YNNKEL (reference sequence). The length of the CDR3 is 20 residues. CDR3 in amino acids: CASSQNSPGLAGVNTGELFF. For the CDR3, the DNA is TGTGCCAGCAGCCAAAACTCTCCGGGACTAGCGGGGGTGAACACCGGGGAGCTGTTTTTT.

This chain uses TRBV30 with TRBJ2-7, with D perhaps matching TRBD1 (6 bases). Deletions cut 2 bases from V and 3 bases from J, with 11 bases between. Per the germline V gene, CDR1 is GTSNPN and CDR2 is SVGIG (reference sequence). CDR3 length: 13 amino acids. For the CDR3, the DNA is TGTGCCTGGAGTCTAAAGGGGGTCTACGAGCAGTACTTC. This gives the protein CAWSLKGVYEQYF.

The genes are TRBV4-2 and TRBJ2-7, with TRBD1 identical over 7 bases. The CDR3 spans 15 residues. The V and J ends lost 4 bases and 1 base, in that order; junction bases with no gene match: 7. Germline CDR1 and CDR2: LGHNA and YNFKEQ. Here the CDR3 DNA reads TGTGCCAGCAGCCCCGCGACAGGGCTATCCTACGAGCAGTACTTC. Translating gives CASSPATGLSYEQYF.

This chain links TRBV12-3 or TRBV12-4 with TRBJ1-4; D is ambiguous. The CDR3 contains 13 residues. The V end lost 1 base, the J end lost 13 bases, and 13 bases lay between the germline ends. The CDR3 protein is CASSLVPEFRLFF. In DNA, the CDR3 is TGTGCCAGCAGTTTAGTCCCGGAGTTTAGACTGTTTTTT.

The genes are TRBV19 and TRBJ1-2; the match to TRBD1 covers 8 bases. The CDR3 spans 17 residues. Germline CDR1 is LNHDA and CDR2 is SQIVND (reference sequence). Losses at the gene ends were 0 bases for V and 6 bases for J; bases not matched to a gene: 12. The CDR3 region has the DNA TGTGCCAGTAGTATAGAGCACCGCAGGGGGCTCGTCCATGGCTACACCTTC. Translating it yields CASSIEHRRGLVHGYTF. Complete variable domain (other parts from reference TRBV19 and TRBJ1-2): DGGITQSPKYLFRKEGQNVTLSCEQNLNHDAMYWYRQDPGQGLRLIYYSQIVNDFQKGDIAEGYSVSREKKESFPLTVTSAQKNPTAFYLCASSIEHRRGLVHGYTFGSGTRLTVV.

This chain uses TRBV11-2 with TRBJ2-5; 11 bases are shared with TRBD1. Per the germline V gene, CDR1 is SGHAT and CDR2 is FQNNGV. CDR3 length: 16 amino acids. The ends lost 5 bases at V and 1 base at J; junction bases unmatched: 6. The CDR3 is CASSTQDRGLQETQYF. CDR3 DNA sequence: TGTGCCAGCAGCACCCAGGACAGGGGGCTCCAAGAGACCCAGTACTTC.

This chain uses TRBV9 with TRBJ1-2; a possible D gene is TRBD1 (5 bases). V was pared by 1 base and J by 0 bases, with 13 bases between. Looked up from germline, CDR1 is SGDLS and CDR2 is YYNGEE. The length of the CDR3 is 16 residues. The CDR3 protein is CASSVPLWGANYGYTF. The CDR3 bases are TGTGCCAGCAGCGTACCGCTTTGGGGGGCTAACTATGGCTACACCTTC.

This clone appeared a few times. Other DNA sequences in the same sample also yield this CDR3. The chain is built from TRBV29-1 and TRBJ1-5; D remains unclear. V lost 5 bases and J 2 bases, leaving 7 bases between the germline ends. The CDR3 is 12 residues long. The V gene's germline CDR1 is SQVTM and CDR2 ANQGSEA. DNA of the CDR3: TGCAGCGTTAGGCAGGGCAATCAGCCCCAGCATTTT. Protein: CSVRQGNQPQHF. Filled out from reference TRBV29-1 and TRBJ1-5, the complete variable domain reads SAVISQKPSRDICQRGTSLTIQCQVDSQVTMMFWYRQQPGQSLTLIATANQGSEATYESGFVIDKFPISRPNLTFSTLTVSNMSPEDSSIYLCSVRQGNQPQHFGDGTRLSIL.

V and J are TRBV28 and TRBJ2-5, with 13 positions matching TRBD2. Trimming took 6 bases from V and 3 from J; bases not matched to a gene: 7. Germline CDR1 is MDHEN and CDR2 is SYDVKM. The CDR3 is 16 residues long. CDR3: CASRHGLAGAKETQYF. Written as DNA, the CDR3 is TGTGCCAGCAGGCATGGACTAGCGGGGGCAAAAGAGACCCAGTACTTC.

This clone was seen a few times. This chain's CDR3 is CAYQYRAISGNTIYF. The CDR3 DNA follows: TGTGCCTACCAATACAGGGCTATCTCTGGAAACACCATATATTTT. The V and J genes are TRBV30 and TRBJ1-3; D is possibly TRBD1 (6 bases). V dropped 7 bases and J dropped 0 bases, with 16 bases sitting between them. Germline values: CDR1 GTSNPN, CDR2 SVGIG (reference sequence). The length of the CDR3 is 15 residues.

In nucleotides, the CDR3 is TGTGCCAGTAGTACCCGGCGGGGTGGAGGTGGGGTGTTAGAGACCCAGTACTTC. Translation gives CASSTRRGGGGVLETQYF. This chain connects TRBV19 to TRBJ2-5, with D possibly TRBD2 on 6 matching bases. Trimming stripped 4 bases from V and 4 bases from J, with 25 bases between. The CDR3 spans 18 residues. CDR1 is LNHDA and CDR2 is SQIVND in the germline V gene (reference sequence).

The rearrangement joins TRBV4-2 to TRBJ1-4, with 10 bases identical to TRBD1. Germline assignment: CDR1 LGHNA and CDR2 YNFKEQ. The CDR3 runs 18 residues. J was trimmed by 5 bases and V by 3 bases; bases with no gene match: 12. The CDR3, as DNA: TGTGCCAGCAGCCAGGCGACCTCGGGACAGGGGCGGAATGAAAAACTGTTTTTT. As protein: CASSQATSGQGRNEKLFF.

V and J are TRBV9 and TRBJ1-1; D possibly corresponds to TRBD1 (5 bases). CDR1 and CDR2 from the germline V gene are SGDLS and YYNGEE. Between the trimmed V and J ends, which lost 0 bases and 5 bases, there was a span of 14 bases. The CDR3 consists of 15 residues. The CDR3 is CASSVGPGWETEAFF. CDR3 DNA sequence: TGTGCCAGCAGCGTAGGTCCAGGGTGGGAAACTGAAGCTTTCTTT.

This chain links TRBV11-2 with TRBJ1-1, with TRBD1 matching over 12 bases. J gave up 4 bases and V 6 bases, and 6 bases lay outside the gene matches. CDR1 is SGHAT, CDR2 FQNNGV, per germline. The CDR3 runs to 15 residues. The CDR3 loop reads CASSGTGGAGTEAFF. DNA for the CDR3: TGTGCCAGCAGTGGGACAGGGGGCGCGGGCACTGAAGCTTTCTTT.

The CDR3 reads CASITTGGSYEQYF. CDR3 DNA sequence: TGTGCCAGCATTACGACAGGGGGCTCCTACGAGCAGTACTTC. The gene calls are TRBV6-5 and TRBJ2-7; 9 bases are a match to TRBD1. CDR1 and CDR2 from the germline V gene are MNHEY and SVGAGI. The CDR3 runs 14 residues. The ends lost 7 bases at V and 0 bases at J; junction bases unmatched: 4.

The rearrangement uses TRBV27 and TRBJ1-4, with D possibly being TRBD1 (5 bases). The CDR3 sequence is 15 residues long. Trimming pared 5 bases from V and 7 bases from J, leaving 17 bases between. The germline CDR1 and CDR2 sequences are MNHEY and SMNVEV (reference sequence). The CDR3 loop is CASSPTGGVFEKLFF. The CDR3 coding sequence is TGTGCCAGCAGTCCTACCGGGGGGGTTTTTGAAAAACTGTTTTTT.